The 3 T cell receptor beta chains listed next were all sequenced from one sample in a study of glioma-infiltrating T cells after dendritic cell vaccination. Time point indicated: after dendritic cell vaccination, including at tumor progression/relapse. Repertoires were generated with immunoSEQ multiplex PCR, while TCRdb's copy carries only in-frame clones and drops some. The sample holds 100,000 to 120,000 clones, 90% seen once. This specimen was blood, taken after dendritic cell vaccination. These TCRs come from a human donor with glioblastoma.

This chain joins TRBV2 and TRBJ1-2; no definite D call. Germline loops: CDR1 SNHLY, CDR2 FYNNEI. CDR3 size: 13 residues. V lost 1 base and J lost 8, with 11 bases in between. The CDR3 loop reads CASSEGPGRGYTF. The CDR3, as DNA: TGTGCCAGCAGTGAAGGCCCGGGTCGCGGCTACACCTTC. Full variable domain (outside the CDR3, taken from reference TRBV2 and TRBJ1-2): EPEVTQTPSHQVTQMGQEVILRCVPISNHLYFYWYRQILGQKVEFLVSFYNNEISEKSEIFDDQFSVERPDGSNFTLKIRSTKLEDSAMYFCASSEGPGRGYTFGSGTRLTVV.

The count of this clone is one. The chain employs TRBV2 and TRBJ2-3; 12 bases are a match to TRBD2. This CDR3 is 16 amino acids long. Looked up from germline, CDR1 is SNHLY and CDR2 is FYNNEI. V shed 2 bases and J 5 bases; nucleotides not matched to a gene: 5. The chain's CDR3 is CASSESASGGVDTQYF. The CDR3 region has the DNA TGTGCCAGCAGTGAATCGGCTAGCGGGGGGGTAGATACGCAGTATTTT.

The chain recombines TRBV19 with TRBJ1-6; unclear D gene. Trimming took off 10 bases at V and 6 bases at J, with 13 bases between the two ends. Germline V gene data show CDR1 as LNHDA and CDR2 as SQIVND (reference sequence). The length of the CDR3 is 13 residues. The CDR3 DNA is TGTGCCACTCGAATTTGGAGTAATTCACCCCTCCACTTT. Translation gives CATRIWSNSPLHF.